These 30 T cell receptor beta chains share one sample of origin, sequenced in a study of T cell responses to AZD1222 COVID-19 vaccine. Using immunoSEQ multiplex PCR, the repertoire was profiled, and TCRdb retains in-frame clones only, with some absent. The table lists some 95,000 clones, around 86% of them singletons, with 6.3% in the top ten. This specimen was peripheral blood, taken on day 0 of AZD1222 vaccination. The receptors were sampled from an adult in good health.

The J gene is TRBJ1-1, the V gene TRBV5-1, with TRBD1 as a possible D gene (6 bases). V lost 0 bases and J 4 bases, leaving 10 bases between the germline ends. Germline values: CDR1 SGHRS, CDR2 YFSETQ. The CDR3 spans 14 residues. The CDR3 loop reads CASSLDRVGTEAFF. CDR3 coding DNA: TGCGCCAGCAGCTTGGACAGGGTGGGCACTGAAGCTTTCTTT.

This clone turned up a few times. At the DNA level, this CDR3 is encoded by other sequences in the same sample as well. This chain uses TRBV3-1 (or the pseudogene TRBV3-2) with TRBJ1-5; the D is unclear. This CDR3 region has 13 residues. Germline V gene data show CDR1 as LGHDT and CDR2 as YNNKEL (reference sequence). Deletions cut 1 base from V and 5 bases from J, with 6 bases between. CDR3 protein: CASSQGGDQPQHF. The CDR3 DNA follows: TGTGCCAGCAGCCAAGGAGGAGATCAGCCCCAGCATTTT.

The genes are TRBV3-1 (or the pseudogene TRBV3-2) and TRBJ1-3; 9 nucleotides line up with TRBD1. The trim removed 6 bases at V and 6 bases at J, leaving 9 bases unmatched. CDR3 size: 15 residues. Per the germline V gene, CDR1 is LGHDT and CDR2 is YNNKEL (reference sequence). As DNA, the CDR3 is TGTGCCAGCAGTCAGGACAGGGGTCGCGAAAACACCATATATTTT. The encoded protein is CASSQDRGRENTIYF.

The chain recombines TRBV7-8 with TRBJ2-5; 7 bases align to TRBD2. With V trimmed by 1 base and J by 2 bases, 7 bases remained unmatched. Per the germline V gene, CDR1 is SGHVS and CDR2 is FQNEAQ. The CDR3 length is 16 residues. CDR3 region: CASSLDRDYEQETQYF. In DNA, the CDR3 is TGTGCCAGCAGCTTAGACCGGGACTACGAACAAGAGACCCAGTACTTC.

The rearrangement joins TRBV19 to TRBJ2-5, with 11 bases fitting TRBD1. Germline lookup yields CDR1 LNHDA and CDR2 SQIVND (reference sequence). The length of the CDR3 is 16 residues. Trimming took 5 bases from V and 3 from J; bases not matched to a gene: 8. CDR3 bases: TGTGCCAGTAGTCCCATCGGGACAGGGGGGGAAGAGACCCAGTACTTC. Protein product: CASSPIGTGGEETQYF.

The chain recombines TRBV3-1 (or the pseudogene TRBV3-2) with TRBJ2-2; 13 bases match TRBD2. J gave up 9 bases and V 4 bases, and 5 bases lay outside the gene matches. The CDR3 is made up of 15 amino acids. Germline loops: CDR1 LGHDT, CDR2 YNNKEL (reference sequence). CDR3 protein: CASSLTSGRSRELFF. DNA for the CDR3: TGTGCCAGCAGCCTGACTAGCGGGAGGTCGAGGGAGCTGTTTTTT.

J is TRBJ1-2 and V is TRBV30; no reliable D call. CDR1 and CDR2 (germline): GTSNPN, SVGIG (reference sequence). This CDR3 contains 14 residues. The V end lost 1 base, the J end lost 1 base, and 10 bases lay between the germline ends. CDR3 coding DNA: TGTGCCTGGAGTGAAAACGGGAATAACTATGGCTACACCTTC. It codes for CAWSENGNNYGYTF.

The chain couples TRBV6-5 to TRBJ1-2, with 8 nucleotides matching TRBD1. Germline CDR1 and CDR2: MNHEY and SVGAGI. With 7 bases clipped from V and 6 bases from J, the junction kept 4 bases outside the gene matches. The length of the CDR3 is 12 residues. This CDR3 reads CASTNRGNGYTF. The CDR3 coding sequence is TGTGCCAGCACCAACAGGGGGAATGGCTACACCTTC.

The chain couples TRBV19 to TRBJ2-1; TRBD2 matches 13 bases. This CDR3 has 18 amino acids. CDR1 and CDR2 (germline): LNHDA, SQIVND (reference sequence). V was pared by 6 bases and J by 6 bases, with 14 bases of the junction left unmatched. The CDR3 sequence is CASSQRGLAGTLSNEQFF. CDR3 nucleotides: TGTGCCAGTAGCCAAAGGGGACTAGCGGGAACTCTCAGCAATGAGCAGTTCTTC.

V usage is TRBV11-2 and J usage is TRBJ1-6; D is perhaps TRBD1 (5 bases). CDR1 and CDR2 (germline): SGHAT, FQNNGV. The CDR3 loop spans 14 amino acids. The germline V and J ends were trimmed by 5 bases and 5 bases, with 10 bases remaining between them. CDR3 region: CASSHGTDNSPLHF. CDR3 DNA: TGTGCCAGCAGCCACGGGACGGATAATTCACCCCTCCACTTT.

The V gene is TRBV2, the J gene TRBJ1-1; tentatively, D is TRBD1 (5 bases). Germline assignment: CDR1 SNHLY and CDR2 FYNNEI. V was shortened by 3 bases and J by 7 bases, with 9 bases between the two germline ends. The CDR3 is made up of 12 amino acids. The CDR3 DNA follows: TGTGCCAGCAGTGAGCAGGGTGATGAAGCTTTCTTT. This encodes CASSEQGDEAFF.

J is TRBJ1-1 and V is TRBV6-5, with D perhaps matching TRBD1 (5 bases). V was trimmed by 2 bases and J by 1 base, leaving 11 bases between them. This CDR3 is built from 15 residues. The V gene's germline CDR1 is MNHEY and CDR2 SVGAGI. CDR3 nucleotides: TGTGCCAGCAGTTACCAGGGCGGGGAGAACACTGAAGCTTTCTTT. Translation: CASSYQGGENTEAFF.

This chain uses TRBV11-1 with TRBJ2-7, with 11 positions matching TRBD2. Germline CDR1 SGHAT, CDR2 FQDESV (reference sequence). This CDR3 is 15 amino acids long. V was pared by 5 bases and J by 3 bases, with 6 bases of the junction left unmatched. The DNA for the CDR3 is TGTGCCAGCAGCCAGACCGGGACTAGCGGCTACGAGCAGTACTTC. It translates to CASSQTGTSGYEQYF.

The V call is TRBV7-2, the J call TRBJ2-3; no clear D gene. Trimming stripped 6 bases from V and 1 base from J, with 5 bases between. The CDR3 extends over 12 amino acids. Germline-derived CDR1 and CDR2 are SGHTA and FQGNSA. In DNA form, the CDR3 reads TGTGCCAGCAGGTTGGGCACAGATACGCAGTATTTT. Protein product: CASRLGTDTQYF.

The CDR3 protein is CASSPGGDQPQHF. As DNA, the CDR3 is TGTGCCAGCTCACCGGGGGGGGATCAGCCCCAGCATTTT. This chain connects TRBV18 to TRBJ1-5; TRBD1 might be the D (5 bases). V was pared by 3 bases and J by 5 bases, with 8 bases between. CDR3 size: 13 residues. Germline loops: CDR1 KGHSH, CDR2 LQKENI.

This chain joins TRBV24-1 and TRBJ1-5, with D maybe TRBD1 (6 bases). V gave up 4 bases and J gave up 5 bases, with 11 bases separating them. Germline V gives CDR1 KGHDR, CDR2 SFDVKD. The CDR3 contains 14 residues. CDR3 sequence (DNA): TGTGCCACCAGTGAGGGGGCAGGTGATCAGCCCCAGCATTTT. It is translated as CATSEGAGDQPQHF.

The CDR3 nucleotides read TGTGCCACCAGCAGAGATTTCCAGGGGGCCTCTCAGCCCCAGCATTTT. It translates to CATSRDFQGASQPQHF. The chain couples TRBV15 to TRBJ1-5; 8 nucleotides agree with TRBD1. Germline loops: CDR1 LNHNV, CDR2 YYDKDF (reference sequence). Trimming cost V 0 bases and J 6 bases; bases outside gene matches: 7. The CDR3 extends over 16 amino acids.

The chain recombines TRBV27 with TRBJ2-3; D may be TRBD1 or TRBD2 (5 bases each). Germline loops: CDR1 MNHEY, CDR2 SMNVEV (reference sequence). V lost 4 bases to trimming and J lost 1 base, with 12 bases between them. The CDR3 has 15 amino acids. CDR3 residues: CASSSGTTGTDTQYF. DNA of the CDR3: TGTGCCAGCAGTTCCGGGACGACCGGCACAGATACGCAGTATTTT.

V gene TRBV30 combines with J gene TRBJ1-5, with D unresolved. Germline loops: CDR1 GTSNPN, CDR2 SVGIG (reference sequence). CDR3 size: 14 residues. Between the trimmed V and J ends, which lost 0 bases and 0 bases, there was a span of 6 bases. CDR3 sequence (DNA): TGTGCCTGGAGTGTACGTCATAGCAATCAGCCCCAGCATTTT. This encodes CAWSVRHSNQPQHF.

The V and J genes are TRBV5-8 and TRBJ2-5; 9 bases agree with TRBD2. The CDR3 contains 14 residues. The trim removed 3 bases at V and 5 bases at J, leaving 5 bases unmatched. The V gene's germline CDR1 is SGHTS and CDR2 YDEGEE. CDR3 nucleotides: TGTGCCAGCAGCTCCGGACTAGCGCGGGAGACCCAGTACTTC. Protein: CASSSGLARETQYF.

V and J are TRBV7-9 and TRBJ1-4, with D uncertain. This CDR3 region has 15 residues. CDR1 and CDR2 (germline): SEHNR, FQNEAQ (reference sequence). With 0 bases removed from V and 8 bases from J, the gap between germline ends came to 13 bases. The CDR3 reads CASSLALRGEEKLFF. CDR3 bases: TGTGCCAGCAGCTTAGCGTTGCGGGGTGAGGAAAAACTGTTTTTT.

The chain couples TRBV15 to TRBJ1-4; D perhaps matches TRBD1 (6 bases). The CDR3 is 13 residues long. Germline CDR1 reads LNHNV; CDR2 reads YYDKDF (reference sequence). V lost 5 bases, J lost 6 bases, and 10 bases lay in between. The CDR3 is CATSGGQHEKLFF. DNA for the CDR3: TGTGCCACCAGCGGAGGACAGCATGAAAAACTGTTTTTT.

The rearrangement links TRBV2 to TRBJ2-3; possibly TRBD1 or TRBD2 for D (5 bases each). The V and J ends lost 10 bases and 0 bases respectively, with 14 bases between them. CDR3 length: 14 amino acids. Germline values: CDR1 SNHLY, CDR2 FYNNEI. For the CDR3, the DNA is TGTGCCACCATGAGGGACGGTAGCACAGATACGCAGTATTTT. This gives the protein CATMRDGSTDTQYF.

This clone has a handful of counts. The rearrangement joins TRBV6-5 to TRBJ2-1; possible D gene TRBD1, 6 bases. Between the trimmed V and J ends, which lost 6 bases and 2 bases, there was a span of 14 bases. CDR3 length equals 15 residues. Germline CDR1 is MNHEY and CDR2 is SVGAGI. The CDR3 here is CASRNPRQAYNEQFF. The CDR3 DNA reads TGTGCCAGCAGAAACCCTCGACAGGCCTACAATGAGCAGTTCTTC.

In its sample, this clone was seen a few times. The CDR3 DNA reads TGTGCCAGCACCTTTCGGACAGGAGGGGTGAATGAGCAGTTCTTC. It translates to CASTFRTGGVNEQFF. The chain combines TRBV11-3 with TRBJ2-1; maybe TRBD1 (7 bases). The germline CDR1 and CDR2 sequences are SGHNT and YENEEA. V was clipped by 7 bases and J by 7 bases, with 20 bases between them. CDR3 size: 15 residues.

The V gene is TRBV14, the J gene TRBJ1-2; maybe TRBD1 (6 bases). Trimming pared 7 bases from V and 4 bases from J, leaving 16 bases between. Per the germline V gene, CDR1 is SGHDN and CDR2 is FVKESK. The CDR3 is 14 amino acids. The CDR3 DNA is TGTGCCAGCACCCCCGACAGGATGCCCTATGGCTACACCTTC. This encodes CASTPDRMPYGYTF.

The V and J genes are TRBV27 and TRBJ2-2; 8 positions match TRBD2. The trim removed 6 bases at V and 7 bases at J, leaving 7 bases unmatched. The CDR3 consists of 14 residues. CDR1 and CDR2 from the germline V gene are MNHEY and SMNVEV (reference sequence). CDR3 amino acids: CASRSGRGVGELFF. As DNA, the CDR3 is TGTGCCAGCAGGAGCGGGAGAGGGGTCGGGGAGCTGTTTTTT.

The rearrangement uses TRBV6-5 and TRBJ2-2; TRBD1 is a possible D gene (6 bases). V dropped 4 bases and J dropped 1 base, with 10 bases sitting between them. The V gene's germline CDR1 is MNHEY and CDR2 SVGAGI. The CDR3 sequence is 15 residues long. CDR3: CASSSQGLNTGELFF. CDR3 coding DNA: TGTGCCAGCAGTTCACAGGGCTTGAACACCGGGGAGCTGTTTTTT.

The rearrangement uses TRBV7-9 and TRBJ2-7; D is uncertain. The CDR3 is 15 amino acids. Trimming cost V 4 bases and J 2 bases, with 15 bases left between them. Germline V CDR1 and CDR2: SEHNR, FQNEAQ (reference sequence). CDR3 sequence reads: CASSSPFDGAYEQYF. CDR3 in DNA: TGTGCCAGCAGCTCCCCCTTCGACGGAGCCTACGAGCAGTACTTC. Variable domain in full (rest from reference TRBV7-9 and TRBJ2-7): DTGVSQNPRHKITKRGQNVTFRCDPISEHNRLYWYRQTLGQGPEFLTYFQNEAQLEKSRLLSDRFSAERPKGSFSTLEIQRTEQGDSAMYLCASSSPFDGAYEQYFGPGTRLTVT.

This rearrangement joins TRBV18 to TRBJ1-2; 9 bases match TRBD1. Germline CDR1 reads KGHSH; CDR2 reads LQKENI. The CDR3 length is 15 residues. V was clipped by 4 bases and J by 4 bases; unmatched bases: 7. CDR3 DNA sequence: TGTGCCAGCTCACTCCCGGGACAGGGAGCCTATGGCTACACCTTC. Its translation: CASSLPGQGAYGYTF.